This T cell receptor beta chain was retrieved from a study of OX40 agonist ivuxolimab in advanced cancers. On the study more broadly: Across the patients, intravenous ivuxolimab was delivered every 2 weeks at 0.01 to 10 mg/kg.

Assay: immunoSEQ multiplex PCR; the TCRdb copy retains only in-frame clones and omits some. The data hold about 40,000 clones, with more than 85% observed a single time. The CDR3 has 16 residues. CDR1 and CDR2 (germline): SGHTA, FQGNSA. V dropped 5 bases and J dropped 6; count of bases not matched to a gene: 8. V gene TRBV7-2 combines with J gene TRBJ2-3; 13 nucleotides agree with TRBD2. The TCR comes from an adult with an advanced solid tumor such as melanoma, head and neck, liver or kidney cancer. The sequencing used CD4+ or CD8+ T cells sorted from blood, collected in a trial of the OX40 agonist ivuxolimab. The CDR3 region has the DNA TGTGCCAGCAGCCTCACTAGCGGGGGGGCCGGGGATACGCAGTATTTT. Protein: CASSLTSGGAGDTQYF.